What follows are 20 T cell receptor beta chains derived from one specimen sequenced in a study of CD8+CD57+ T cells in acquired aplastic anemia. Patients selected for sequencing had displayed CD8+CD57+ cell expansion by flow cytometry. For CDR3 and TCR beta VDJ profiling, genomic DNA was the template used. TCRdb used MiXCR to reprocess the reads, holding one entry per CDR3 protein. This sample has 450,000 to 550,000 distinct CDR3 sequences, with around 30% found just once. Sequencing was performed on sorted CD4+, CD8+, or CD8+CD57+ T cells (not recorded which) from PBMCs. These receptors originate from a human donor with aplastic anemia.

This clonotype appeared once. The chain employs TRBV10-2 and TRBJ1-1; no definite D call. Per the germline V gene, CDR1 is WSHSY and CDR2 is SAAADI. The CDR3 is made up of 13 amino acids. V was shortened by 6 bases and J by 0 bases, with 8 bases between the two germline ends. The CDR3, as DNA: TGCGCCAGCAGGGTGGGAGTGAACACTGAAGCTTTCTTT. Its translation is CASRVGVNTEAFF.

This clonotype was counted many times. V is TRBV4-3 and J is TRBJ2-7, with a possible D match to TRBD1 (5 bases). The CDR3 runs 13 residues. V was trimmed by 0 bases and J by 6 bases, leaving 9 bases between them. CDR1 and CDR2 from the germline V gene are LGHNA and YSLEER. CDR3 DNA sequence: TGCGCCAGCAGCCAAGATAAGGGGCGCGAGCAGTACTTC. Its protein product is CASSQDKGREQYF.

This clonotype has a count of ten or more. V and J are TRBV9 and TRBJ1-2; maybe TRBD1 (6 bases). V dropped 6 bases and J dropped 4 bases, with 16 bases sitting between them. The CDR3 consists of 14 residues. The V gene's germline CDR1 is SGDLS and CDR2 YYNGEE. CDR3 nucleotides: TGTGCCAGCACTAAATCAGGGGACGGCTATGGCTACACCTTC. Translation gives CASTKSGDGYGYTF.

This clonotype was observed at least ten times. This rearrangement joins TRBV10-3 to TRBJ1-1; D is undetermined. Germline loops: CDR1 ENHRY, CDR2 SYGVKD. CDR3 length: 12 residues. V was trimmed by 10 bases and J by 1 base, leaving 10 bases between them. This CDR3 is CATAAGNTEAFF. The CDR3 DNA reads TGTGCCACCGCCGCAGGGAACACTGAAGCTTTCTTT.

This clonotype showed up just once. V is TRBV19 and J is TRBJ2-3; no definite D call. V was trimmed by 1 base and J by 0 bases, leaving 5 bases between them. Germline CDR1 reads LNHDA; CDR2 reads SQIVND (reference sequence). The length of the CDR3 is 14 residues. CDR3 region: CASSIVASTDTQYF. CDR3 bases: TGTGCCAGTAGTATAGTAGCTAGCACAGATACGCAGTATTTT. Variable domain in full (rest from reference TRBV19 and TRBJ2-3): DGGITQSPKYLFRKEGQNVTLSCEQNLNHDAMYWYRQDPGQGLRLIYYSQIVNDFQKGDIAEGYSVSREKKESFPLTVTSAQKNPTAFYLCASSIVASTDTQYFGPGTRLTVL.

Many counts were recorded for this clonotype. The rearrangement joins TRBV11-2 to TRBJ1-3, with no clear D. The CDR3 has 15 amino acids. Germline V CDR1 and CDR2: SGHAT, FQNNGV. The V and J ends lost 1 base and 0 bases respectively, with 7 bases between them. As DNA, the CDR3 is TGTGCCAGCAGCTTAGTGGGCAGCTCTGGAAACACCATATATTTT. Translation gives CASSLVGSSGNTIYF.

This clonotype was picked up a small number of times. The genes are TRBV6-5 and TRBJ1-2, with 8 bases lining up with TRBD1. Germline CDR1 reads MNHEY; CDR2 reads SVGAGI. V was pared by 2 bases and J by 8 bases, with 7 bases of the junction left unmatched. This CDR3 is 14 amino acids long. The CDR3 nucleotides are TGTGCCAGCAGTTACATGGGACAGGCACAAGGCTACACCTTC. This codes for CASSYMGQAQGYTF.

The CDR3 DNA reads as TGTGCCAGCAGCCCCCTCACGGGGGGACACACAGATACGCAGTATTTT. This gives the protein CASSPLTGGHTDTQYF. The chain uses TRBV11-2 and TRBJ2-3, with D tentatively TRBD2 (7 bases). The V and J ends lost 5 bases and 2 bases respectively, with 17 bases between them. The CDR3 has 16 residues. Germline V gene sequence: CDR1 SGHAT, CDR2 FQNNGV.

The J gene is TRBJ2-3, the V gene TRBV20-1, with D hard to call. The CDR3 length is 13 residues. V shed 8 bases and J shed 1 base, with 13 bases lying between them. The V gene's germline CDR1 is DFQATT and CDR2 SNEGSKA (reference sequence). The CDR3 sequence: CSYRSVRTDTQYF. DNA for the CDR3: TGCAGTTACCGGTCGGTACGCACAGATACGCAGTATTTT.

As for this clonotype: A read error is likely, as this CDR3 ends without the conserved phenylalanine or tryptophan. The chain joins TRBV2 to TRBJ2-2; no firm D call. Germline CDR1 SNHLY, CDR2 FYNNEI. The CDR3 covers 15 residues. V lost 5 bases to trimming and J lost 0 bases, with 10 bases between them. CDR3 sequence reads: CASSSPVANTGELFY. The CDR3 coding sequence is TGTGCCAGCAGTTCGCCTGTCGCGAACACCGGGGAGCTGTTTTAT.

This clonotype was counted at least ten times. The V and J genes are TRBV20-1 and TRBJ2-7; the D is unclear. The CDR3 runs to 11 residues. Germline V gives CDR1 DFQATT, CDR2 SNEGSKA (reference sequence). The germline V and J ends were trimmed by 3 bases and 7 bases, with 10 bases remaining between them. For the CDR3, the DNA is TGCAGTGCTAGGGGCGCTGAAGAGCAGTACTTC. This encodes CSARGAEEQYF.

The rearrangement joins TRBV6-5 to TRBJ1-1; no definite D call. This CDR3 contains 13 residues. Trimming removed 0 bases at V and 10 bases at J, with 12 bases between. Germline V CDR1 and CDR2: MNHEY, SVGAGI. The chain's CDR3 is CASSYSSELPAFF. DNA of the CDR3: TGTGCCAGCAGTTACTCGTCCGAACTCCCAGCTTTCTTT.

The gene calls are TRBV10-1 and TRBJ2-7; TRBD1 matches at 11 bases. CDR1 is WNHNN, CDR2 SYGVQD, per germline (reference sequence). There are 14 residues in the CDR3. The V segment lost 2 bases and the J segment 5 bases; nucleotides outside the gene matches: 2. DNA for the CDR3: TGCGCCAGCAGTGAGGCGGGACAGGGGGACGAGCAGTACTTC. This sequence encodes CASSEAGQGDEQYF.

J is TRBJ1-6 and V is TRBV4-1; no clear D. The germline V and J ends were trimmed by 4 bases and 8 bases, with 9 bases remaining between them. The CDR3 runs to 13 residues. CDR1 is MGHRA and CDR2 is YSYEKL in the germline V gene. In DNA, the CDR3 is TGCGCCAGCAGCCTTACGGGGTATTCACCCCTCCACTTT. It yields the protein CASSLTGYSPLHF.

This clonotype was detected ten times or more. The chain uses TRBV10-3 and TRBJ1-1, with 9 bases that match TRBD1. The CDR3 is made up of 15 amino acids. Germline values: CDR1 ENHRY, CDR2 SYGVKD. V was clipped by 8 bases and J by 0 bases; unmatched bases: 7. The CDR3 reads CAIRAGTGMNTEAFF. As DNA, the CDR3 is TGTGCCATCCGTGCCGGGACAGGGATGAACACTGAAGCTTTCTTT.

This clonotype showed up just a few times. CDR3 residues: CASSLAPGRQAFF. CDR3 DNA: TGTGCCAGCAGCTTAGCCCCTGGGAGACAAGCTTTCTTT. This chain links TRBV7-9 with TRBJ1-1; D remains unclear. With 0 bases removed from V and 9 bases from J, the gap between germline ends came to 11 bases. Germline loops: CDR1 SEHNR, CDR2 FQNEAQ (reference sequence). The CDR3 is 13 amino acids.

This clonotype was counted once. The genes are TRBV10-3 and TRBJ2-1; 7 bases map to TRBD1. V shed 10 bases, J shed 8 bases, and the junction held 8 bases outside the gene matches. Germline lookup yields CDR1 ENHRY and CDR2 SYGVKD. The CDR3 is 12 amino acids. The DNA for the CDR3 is TGTGCCACCGGGGACAGCCGCTATGAGCAGTTCTTC. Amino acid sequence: CATGDSRYEQFF.

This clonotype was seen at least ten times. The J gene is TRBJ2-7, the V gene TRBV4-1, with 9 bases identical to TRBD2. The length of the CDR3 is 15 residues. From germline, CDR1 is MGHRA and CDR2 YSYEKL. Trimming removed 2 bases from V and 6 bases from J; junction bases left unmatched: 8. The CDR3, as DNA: TGCGCCAGCAGCCAAATAGCGGGAGTGGGATCCGAGCAGTACTTC. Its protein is CASSQIAGVGSEQYF.

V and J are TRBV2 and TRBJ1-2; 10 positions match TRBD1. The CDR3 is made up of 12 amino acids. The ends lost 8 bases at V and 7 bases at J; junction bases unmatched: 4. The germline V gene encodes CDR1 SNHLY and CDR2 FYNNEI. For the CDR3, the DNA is TGTGCCAGCTGGGACAGGGGACGTGGCTACACCTTC. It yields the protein CASWDRGRGYTF.

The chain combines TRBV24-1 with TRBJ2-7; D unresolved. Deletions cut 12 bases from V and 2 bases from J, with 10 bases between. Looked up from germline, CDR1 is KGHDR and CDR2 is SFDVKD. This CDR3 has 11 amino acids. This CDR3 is CAPEPPYEQYF. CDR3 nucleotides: TGTGCCCCGGAACCTCCCTACGAGCAGTACTTC.